The rows below give T cell receptor beta chains drawn from one sample of a study of blood T cell repertoires in COVID-19. Assay: immunoSEQ multiplex PCR; the TCRdb copy retains only in-frame clones and omits some. The sample has about 150,000 clones, roughly 90% seen once; the top ten hold approximately 4.1%. Sequencing was done on a sample of peripheral blood. The receptors were sampled from a woman aged 60 to 75 with active or convalescent COVID-19. CDR3s include the opening cysteine and the closing phenylalanine or tryptophan. The D gene is left open where the match is weak. Size tells how often a clone was seen (once, few, many) or the class of an expanded clone, and some rows leave it out.

TRBJ1-1	TRBV11-2	14	-	-	CASSLAPVSTEAFF	TGTGCCAGCAGCTTAGCTCCGGTGAGCACTGAAGCTTTCTTT
TRBJ1-1	TRBV12-5	13	-	-	CASGTTVGTEAFF	TGTGCTAGTGGTACGACAGTCGGCACTGAAGCTTTCTTT
TRBJ2-1	TRBV7-2	16	TRBD2	-	CASSRLGLAAHNEQFF	TGTGCCAGCAGCCGCTTGGGGCTAGCGGCCCACAATGAGCAGTTCTTC
TRBJ2-3	TRBV6-6	14	-	-	CASSYQAHTDTQYF	TGTGCCAGCAGTTACCAGGCTCACACAGATACGCAGTATTTT
TRBJ1-2	TRBV30	14	TRBD1	-	CACDKRGQGGGYTF	TGTGCCTGCGACAAACGTGGACAGGGTGGAGGCTACACCTTC
TRBJ1-4	TRBV5-1	14	-	-	CASSLDKHNEKLFF	TGCGCCAGCAGCTTGGACAAACATAATGAAAAACTGTTTTTT
TRBJ2-3	TRBV3-1/TRBV3-2	15	TRBD1	-	CASSATGVNTDTQYF	TGTGCCAGCAGCGCGACAGGGGTCAACACAGATACGCAGTATTTT
TRBJ2-1	TRBV5-1	16	-	-	CASSSLTVSSYNEQFF	TGCGCCAGCAGCTCCTTGACTGTGAGCTCCTACAATGAGCAGTTCTTC
TRBJ2-1	TRBV28	16	TRBD2	-	CASSPQGLAGGGEQFF	TGTGCCAGCAGTCCCCAGGGGCTAGCGGGGGGTGGTGAGCAGTTCTTC
TRBJ2-2	TRBV4-3	18	TRBD2	-	CASSQVGTSGGFTGELFF	TGCGCCAGCAGCCAAGTAGGGACTAGCGGGGGGTTTACCGGGGAGCTGTTTTTT
TRBJ1-2	TRBV19	16	TRBD1	few	CASSANHRGRRYGYTF	TGTGCCAGTAGTGCAAACCACAGGGGGCGCCGGTATGGCTACACCTTC
TRBJ1-1	TRBV4-3	15	-	-	CASSQDVGGGTEAFF	TGCGCCAGCAGCCAAGATGTCGGGGGAGGCACTGAAGCTTTCTTT
TRBJ1-5	TRBV6-2/TRBV6-3	16	-	-	CASSYSIGAGEVPQHF	TGTGCCAGCAGTTACTCGATCGGAGCGGGGGAAGTACCCCAGCATTTT
TRBJ1-4	TRBV19	15	-	-	CASSLRERTDKKLFF	TGTGCCAGTAGTCTGCGCGAGAGGACAGATAAAAAACTGTTTTTT
TRBJ1-1	TRBV3-1/TRBV3-2	14	-	-	CASSPGGGYTEAFF	TGTGCCAGCAGCCCCGGGGGGGGTTACACTGAAGCTTTCTTT
TRBJ1-6	TRBV7-8	18	-	-	CASSLGLAGIHYNSPLHF	TGTGCCAGCAGCTTAGGACTGGCAGGGATCCATTATAATTCACCCCTCCACTTT
TRBJ1-4	TRBV5-8	15	TRBD1	-	CASSLEGQNNEKLFF	TGTGCCAGCAGCCTCGAGGGACAGAATAATGAAAAACTGTTTTTT
TRBJ2-1	TRBV7-6	16	-	-	CASSPLRGNSYNEQFF	TGTGCCAGCAGCCCTTTGAGGGGGAACTCCTACAATGAGCAGTTCTTC
TRBJ1-6	TRBV7-6	16	TRBD1	-	CASSPGQGVDNSPLHF	TGTGCCAGCAGCCCAGGACAGGGAGTTGATAATTCACCCCTCCACTTT
TRBJ2-5	TRBV2	15	-	-	CASSEGLPRGETQYF	TGTGCCAGCAGTGAGGGACTCCCGAGGGGAGAGACCCAGTACTTC
TRBJ2-5	TRBV5-1	15	TRBD1	-	CASSLDGTGVETQYF	TGCGCCAGCAGCTTGGATGGGACAGGGGTCGAGACCCAGTACTTC
TRBJ1-2	TRBV16	16	-	-	CASSPQSGREGFGYTF	TGTGCCAGCAGCCCACAATCGGGTAGGGAGGGCTTCGGCTACACCTTC
TRBJ1-6	TRBV28	15	-	-	CASSPRGGYNSPLHF	TGTGCCAGCAGTCCCCGCGGAGGGTATAATTCACCCCTCCACTTT
TRBJ2-1	TRBV11-2	15	TRBD1	-	CASIPGRGPYNEQFF	TGTGCCAGCATCCCGGGCAGGGGGCCTTACAATGAGCAGTTCTTC
TRBJ1-1	TRBV6-5	14	-	-	CASSYGQSHTEAFF	TGTGCCAGCAGTTACGGACAGTCGCACACTGAAGCTTTCTTT
TRBJ1-5	TRBV24-1	12	TRBD1	-	CATSDRGQPQHF	TGTGCCACCAGTGACAGGGGGCAGCCCCAGCATTTT
TRBJ2-1	TRBV18	16	-	-	CASSPPAGGEYNEQFF	TGTGCCAGCTCACCACCCGCCGGCGGGGAATACAATGAGCAGTTCTTC
TRBJ2-2	TRBV19	17	TRBD1	-	CASSRGTVLIGTGELFF	TGTGCCAGTAGTAGGGGGACAGTGTTGATTGGCACCGGGGAGCTGTTTTTT
TRBJ2-7	TRBV16	14	-	-	CASSQFMELGEQYF	TGTGCCAGCAGCCAATTTATGGAACTAGGCGAGCAGTACTTC
TRBJ1-2	TRBV4-3	16	-	few	CASSQVRTGGAEGYTF	TGCGCCAGCAGCCAAGTCAGGACGGGGGGCGCGGAAGGCTACACCTTC
TRBJ1-2	TRBV7-2	17	TRBD1	once	CASRRQGQGAPYDGYTF	TGTGCCAGCAGACGCCAGGGACAGGGGGCGCCGTACGATGGCTACACCTTC
TRBJ2-3	TRBV9	15	TRBD2	-	CASSVAGGAVDTQYF	TGTGCCAGCAGCGTAGCGGGGGGGGCGGTAGATACGCAGTATTTT
TRBJ2-7	TRBV3-1/TRBV3-2	21	-	-	CASSPSGRDLRHLNLLGEQYF	TGTGCCAGCAGCCCATCGGGGAGAGACTTAAGACATTTGAACCTCCTAGGTGAGCAGTACTTC
TRBJ2-7	TRBV3-1/TRBV3-2	15	-	-	CASSQIYKGGYEQYF	TGTGCCAGCAGCCAAATATATAAGGGAGGCTACGAGCAGTACTTC
TRBJ2-7	TRBV5-1	14	TRBD1	once	CASSRGDSGYEQYF	TGCGCCAGCAGCCGTGGGGACAGTGGGTACGAGCAGTACTTC
TRBJ2-3	TRBV5-1	18	TRBD2	-	CASSLGLAGGPSTDTQYF	TGCGCCAGCAGCCTAGGACTAGCGGGGGGTCCTAGCACAGATACGCAGTATTTT
TRBJ1-4	TRBV3-1/TRBV3-2	15	TRBD1	-	CASSRTRTGNEKLFF	TGTGCCAGCAGCCGAACCCGGACAGGGAATGAAAAACTGTTTTTT
TRBJ1-1	TRBV25-1	13	TRBD1	-	CASSEGQGLEAFF	TGTGCCAGCAGTGAAGGACAGGGACTGGAAGCTTTCTTT
TRBJ1-6	TRBV18	15	-	-	CASSPGPASNSPLHF	TGTGCCAGCTCACCGGGCCCTGCGTCGAATTCACCCCTCCACTTT
TRBJ2-5	TRBV9	14	-	-	CASSVASTGETQYF	TGTGCCAGCAGCGTAGCATCGACGGGGGAGACCCAGTACTTC
TRBJ1-5	TRBV7-2	12	-	once	CASSLNTQPQHF	TGTGCCAGCAGCTTAAATACACAGCCCCAGCATTTT
TRBJ1-1	TRBV6-6	15	TRBD1	-	CASSRGQGSGTEAFF	TGTGCCAGCAGCCGGGGACAGGGGTCGGGCACTGAAGCTTTCTTT
TRBJ2-5	TRBV10-3	14	-	-	CAISESTGQETQYF	TGTGCCATCAGTGAGTCGACCGGGCAAGAGACCCAGTACTTC
TRBJ1-3	TRBV5-4	13	-	-	CASSLWGGNTIYF	TGTGCCAGCAGCTTATGGGGGGGGAACACCATATATTTT
TRBJ1-5	TRBV19	15	TRBD1	-	CASTRGQGARQPQHF	TGTGCCAGTACCCGGGGACAGGGGGCACGTCAGCCCCAGCATTTT
TRBJ2-5	TRBV6-5	15	TRBD2	-	CASSNQRGSQETQYF	TGTGCCAGCAGTAACCAGCGGGGGAGTCAAGAGACCCAGTACTTC
TRBJ2-5	TRBV5-1	14	TRBD2	-	CASNSGGAGETQYF	TGCGCCAGCAATAGCGGGGGGGCCGGGGAGACCCAGTACTTC
TRBJ2-2	TRBV18	15	-	-	CASSLSLRDTGELFF	TGTGCCAGCTCACTCTCACTCAGGGATACCGGGGAGCTGTTTTTT
TRBJ2-3	TRBV7-2	15	-	-	CASSLGQVSTDTQYF	TGTGCCAGCAGCTTAGGACAGGTTAGCACAGATACGCAGTATTTT
TRBJ2-3	TRBV6-5	13	-	-	CASKGGWADTQYF	TGTGCCAGCAAAGGGGGATGGGCAGATACGCAGTATTTT
TRBJ2-7	TRBV3-1/TRBV3-2	12	TRBD1	few	CASGTGGIEQYF	TGTGCCAGCGGGACAGGGGGTATCGAGCAGTACTTC
TRBJ2-3	TRBV10-3	14	TRBD1	-	CATLAQGGTDTQYF	TGTGCCACCCTGGCCCAGGGGGGCACAGATACGCAGTATTTT
TRBJ1-5	TRBV7-6	15	-	-	CASSPKIFDNQPQHF	TGTGCCAGCAGCCCTAAGATCTTTGACAATCAGCCCCAGCATTTT
TRBJ2-3	TRBV9	15	TRBD2	-	CASSVEGLVKSTQYF	TGTGCCAGCAGCGTAGAGGGACTAGTCAAGAGCACGCAGTATTTT
TRBJ1-3	TRBV5-5	15	-	-	CASSLGAGAGNTIYF	TGTGCCAGCAGCTTGGGGGCCGGGGCTGGAAACACCATATATTTT
TRBJ2-7	TRBV5-1	15	-	few	CASSLAGAASYEQYF	TGCGCCAGCAGCTTGGCCGGAGCGGCCTCCTACGAGCAGTACTTC
TRBJ2-2	TRBV7-3	14	-	-	CASGPGTNTGELFF	TGTGCCAGCGGACCCGGGACAAACACCGGGGAGCTGTTTTTT